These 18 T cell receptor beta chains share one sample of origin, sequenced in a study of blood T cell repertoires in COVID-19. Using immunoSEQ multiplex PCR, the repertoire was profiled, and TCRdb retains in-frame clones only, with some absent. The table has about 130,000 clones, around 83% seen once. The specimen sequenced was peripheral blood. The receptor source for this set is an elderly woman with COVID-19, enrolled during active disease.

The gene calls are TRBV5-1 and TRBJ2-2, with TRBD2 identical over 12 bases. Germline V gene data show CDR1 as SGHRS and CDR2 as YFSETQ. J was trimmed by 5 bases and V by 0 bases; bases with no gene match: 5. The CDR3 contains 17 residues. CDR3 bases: TGCGCCAGCAGCTTGGGACTAGCGGGAGTCGGTACCGGGGAGCTGTTTTTT. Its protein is CASSLGLAGVGTGELFF.

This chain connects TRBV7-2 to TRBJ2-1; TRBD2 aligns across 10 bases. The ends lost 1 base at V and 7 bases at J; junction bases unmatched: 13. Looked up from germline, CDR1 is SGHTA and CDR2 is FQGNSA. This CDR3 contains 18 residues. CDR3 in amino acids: CASSLGMSGRALRNEQFF. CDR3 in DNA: TGTGCCAGCAGCTTAGGCATGAGCGGGAGGGCCTTGAGAAATGAGCAGTTCTTC.

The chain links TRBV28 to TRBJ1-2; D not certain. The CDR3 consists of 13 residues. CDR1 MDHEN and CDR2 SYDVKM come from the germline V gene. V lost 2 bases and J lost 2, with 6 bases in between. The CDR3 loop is CASSLRLNYGYTF. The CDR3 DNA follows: TGTGCCAGCAGTTTACGGTTGAACTATGGCTACACCTTC.

CDR3 in DNA: TGCGCCAGCAGCTTGTCTCAGGGTTTGGGGATTAAGACTGAAGCTTTCTTT. Protein: CASSLSQGLGIKTEAFF. The chain is built from TRBV5-1 and TRBJ1-1, with a tentative D call TRBD1 (5 bases). The CDR3 length is 17 residues. The V and J ends lost 1 base and 5 bases respectively, with 21 bases between them. Germline CDR1 SGHRS, CDR2 YFSETQ.

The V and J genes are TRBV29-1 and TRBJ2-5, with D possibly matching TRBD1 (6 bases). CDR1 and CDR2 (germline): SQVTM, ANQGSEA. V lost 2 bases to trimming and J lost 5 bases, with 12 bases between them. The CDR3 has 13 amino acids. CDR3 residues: CSVEFVRGETQYF. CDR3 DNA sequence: TGCAGCGTTGAATTCGTTAGGGGGGAGACCCAGTACTTC.

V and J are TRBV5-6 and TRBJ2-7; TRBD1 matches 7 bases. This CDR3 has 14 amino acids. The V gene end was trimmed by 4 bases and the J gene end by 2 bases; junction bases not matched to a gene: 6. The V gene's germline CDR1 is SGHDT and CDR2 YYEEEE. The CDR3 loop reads CASSPGQAAYEQYF. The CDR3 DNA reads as TGTGCCAGCAGCCCCGGACAGGCGGCCTACGAGCAGTACTTC.

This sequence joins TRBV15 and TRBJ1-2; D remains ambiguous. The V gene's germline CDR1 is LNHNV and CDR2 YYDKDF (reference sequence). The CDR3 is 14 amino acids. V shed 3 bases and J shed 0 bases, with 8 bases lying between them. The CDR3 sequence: CATSSREPNYGYTF. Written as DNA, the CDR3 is TGTGCCACCAGCAGTAGGGAGCCTAACTATGGCTACACCTTC.

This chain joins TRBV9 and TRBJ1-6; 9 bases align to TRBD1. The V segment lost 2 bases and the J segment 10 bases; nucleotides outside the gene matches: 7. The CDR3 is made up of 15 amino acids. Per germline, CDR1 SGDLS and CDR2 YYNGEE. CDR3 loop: CASSVTGTGNSPLHF. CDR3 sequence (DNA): TGTGCCAGCAGCGTGACCGGGACAGGGAACTCACCCCTCCACTTT.

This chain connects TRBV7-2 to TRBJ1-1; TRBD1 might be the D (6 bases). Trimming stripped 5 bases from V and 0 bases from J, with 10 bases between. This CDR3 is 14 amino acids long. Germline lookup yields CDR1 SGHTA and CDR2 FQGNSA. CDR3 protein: CASSARDMNTEAFF. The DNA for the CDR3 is TGTGCCAGCAGCGCCCGGGACATGAACACTGAAGCTTTCTTT. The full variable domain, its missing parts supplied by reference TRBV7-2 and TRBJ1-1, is GAGVSQSPSNKVTEKGKDVELRCDPISGHTALYWYRQSLGQGLEFLIYFQGNSAPDKSGLPSDRFSAERTGGSVSTLTIQRTQQEDSAVYLCASSARDMNTEAFFGQGTRLTVV.

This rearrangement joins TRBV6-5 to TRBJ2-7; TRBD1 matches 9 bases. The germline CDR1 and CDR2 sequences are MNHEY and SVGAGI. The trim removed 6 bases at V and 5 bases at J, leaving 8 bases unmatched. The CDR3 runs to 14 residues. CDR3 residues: CASSRPGTGNEQYF. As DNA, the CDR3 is TGTGCCAGCAGCCGACCCGGGACAGGGAACGAGCAGTACTTC.

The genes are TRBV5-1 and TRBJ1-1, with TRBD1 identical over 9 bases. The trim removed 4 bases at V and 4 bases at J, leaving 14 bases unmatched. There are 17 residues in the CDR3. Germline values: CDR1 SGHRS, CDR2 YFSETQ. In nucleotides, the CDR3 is TGCGCCAGCAGCCGAAGTAGGGACAGGGTTCTTGGCACTGAAGCTTTCTTT. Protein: CASSRSRDRVLGTEAFF.

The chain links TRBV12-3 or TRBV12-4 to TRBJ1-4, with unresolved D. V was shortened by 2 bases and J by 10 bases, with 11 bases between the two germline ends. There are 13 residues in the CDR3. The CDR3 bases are TGTGCCAGCAGTTTAACCCCAATCAGAAAACTGTTTTTT. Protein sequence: CASSLTPIRKLFF.

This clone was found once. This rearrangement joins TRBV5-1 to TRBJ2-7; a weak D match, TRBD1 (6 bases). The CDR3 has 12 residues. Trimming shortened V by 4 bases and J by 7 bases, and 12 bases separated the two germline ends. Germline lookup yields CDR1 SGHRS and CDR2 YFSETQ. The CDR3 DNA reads TGCGCCAGCAGCCAGGGGAAAGGAGAGCAGTACTTC. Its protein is CASSQGKGEQYF.

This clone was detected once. CDR3 sequence reads: CASSVEDSSGMASTDTQYF. The DNA of the CDR3 is TGTGCCAGCAGCGTAGAGGATTCTAGCGGGATGGCTAGCACAGATACGCAGTATTTT. V and J are TRBV9 and TRBJ2-3; 9 positions agree with TRBD2. Germline-derived CDR1 and CDR2 are SGDLS and YYNGEE. V lost 0 bases to trimming and J lost 0 bases; unmatched junction nucleotides: 11. The CDR3 consists of 19 residues.

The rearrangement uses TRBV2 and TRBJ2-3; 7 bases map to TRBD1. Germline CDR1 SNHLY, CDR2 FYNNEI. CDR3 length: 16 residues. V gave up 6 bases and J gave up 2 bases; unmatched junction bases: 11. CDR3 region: CASRLLLGTVTDTQYF. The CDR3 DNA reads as TGTGCCAGCAGGCTCCTTTTGGGGACAGTCACAGATACGCAGTATTTT.

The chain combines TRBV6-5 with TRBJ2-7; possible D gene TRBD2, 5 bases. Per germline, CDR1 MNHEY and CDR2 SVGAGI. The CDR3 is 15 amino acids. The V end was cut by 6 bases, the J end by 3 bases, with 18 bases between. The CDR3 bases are TGTGCCAGCAGCCCCCGGGATTCGGGTGTCTACGAGCAGTACTTC. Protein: CASSPRDSGVYEQYF.

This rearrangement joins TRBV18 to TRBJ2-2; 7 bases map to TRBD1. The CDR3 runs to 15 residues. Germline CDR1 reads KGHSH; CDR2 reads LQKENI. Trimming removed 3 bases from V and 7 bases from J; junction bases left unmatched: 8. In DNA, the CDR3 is TGTGCCAGCTCACCGACGACAGGGCGAGGCGGGGAGCTGTTTTTT. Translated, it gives CASSPTTGRGGELFF.

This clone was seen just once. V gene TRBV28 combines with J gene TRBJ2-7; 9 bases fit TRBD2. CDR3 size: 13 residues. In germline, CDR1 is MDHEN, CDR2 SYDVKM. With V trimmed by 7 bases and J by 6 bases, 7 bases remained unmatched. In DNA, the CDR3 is TGTGCCAGCACCGGACTAGCGAGAGGCGAGCAGTACTTC. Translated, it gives CASTGLARGEQYF.